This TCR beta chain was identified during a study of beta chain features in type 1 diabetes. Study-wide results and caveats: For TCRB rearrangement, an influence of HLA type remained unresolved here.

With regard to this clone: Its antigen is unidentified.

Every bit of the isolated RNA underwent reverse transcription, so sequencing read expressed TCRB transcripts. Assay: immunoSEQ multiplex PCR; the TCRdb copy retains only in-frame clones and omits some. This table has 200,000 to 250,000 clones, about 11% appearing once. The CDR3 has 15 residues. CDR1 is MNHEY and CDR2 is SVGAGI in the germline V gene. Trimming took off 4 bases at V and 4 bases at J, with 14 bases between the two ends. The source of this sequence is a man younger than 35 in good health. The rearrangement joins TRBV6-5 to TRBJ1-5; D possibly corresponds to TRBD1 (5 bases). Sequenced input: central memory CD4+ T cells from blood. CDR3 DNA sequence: TGTGCCAGCAGTTCGTCGGCAGGGAATAATCAGCCCCAGCATTTT. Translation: CASSSSAGNNQPQHF.